This T cell receptor beta chain was sequenced for a study of beta chain features in type 1 diabetes. Via the markers CD45RO/CCR7/CD25/CD127/CD95/CD27, stem cell-like memory, regulatory, central memory and naive CD4+ cells were sorted. CDR3 length equals 15 residues. After removal of 5 bases from V and 7 bases from J, the junction contained 10 bases not matched to a gene. Germline V gives CDR1 SNHLY, CDR2 FYNNEI. A note on this clone: Antigen unknown.

The isolated RNA, all of it, was reverse transcribed, so expressed TCRB transcripts were what got sequenced. The table came from immunoSEQ multiplex PCR; TCRdb's copy has only in-frame clones and leaves some out. The sample records about 660,000 clones, about 14% being singletons. Study findings and constraints: TCRB CDR3s from Type 1 diabetes patients were moderately but significantly shorter in all four CD4+ subsets.

The V gene is TRBV2, the J gene TRBJ2-2; 7 positions match TRBD1. This clonotype was obtained from a young man with type 1 diabetes. Sequencing was carried out using naive CD4+ T cells from blood. The CDR3 reads CASSSNPTGVGELFF. The CDR3 coding sequence is TGTGCCAGCAGTTCCAACCCCACAGGGGTCGGGGAGCTGTTTTTT.